This TCR beta chain was identified during a study of OX40 agonist ivuxolimab in advanced cancers. Study context: Ivuxolimab, an antibody that agonizes OX40 (CD134), was administered to the patients. Patients received intravenous ivuxolimab every 2 weeks at 0.01 to 10 mg/kg.

The V gene's germline CDR1 is LNHDA and CDR2 SQIVND (reference sequence). The germline V and J ends were trimmed by 3 bases and 7 bases, with 10 bases remaining between them. CDR3 length: 13 amino acids. Repertoires were generated with immunoSEQ multiplex PCR, while TCRdb's copy carries only in-frame clones and drops some. The sample has 57,000 or so clones; 89% are singletons. The rearrangement joins TRBV19 to TRBJ2-1; D gene ambiguous. Sequenced material: CD4+ or CD8+ T cells sorted from blood, taken in a trial of the OX40 agonist ivuxolimab. This TCR was sampled from an adult with an advanced solid tumor such as melanoma, head and neck, liver or kidney cancer. The CDR3 spells CASSMVSWNEQFF. CDR3 coding DNA: TGTGCCAGTAGTATGGTTAGTTGGAATGAGCAGTTCTTC.